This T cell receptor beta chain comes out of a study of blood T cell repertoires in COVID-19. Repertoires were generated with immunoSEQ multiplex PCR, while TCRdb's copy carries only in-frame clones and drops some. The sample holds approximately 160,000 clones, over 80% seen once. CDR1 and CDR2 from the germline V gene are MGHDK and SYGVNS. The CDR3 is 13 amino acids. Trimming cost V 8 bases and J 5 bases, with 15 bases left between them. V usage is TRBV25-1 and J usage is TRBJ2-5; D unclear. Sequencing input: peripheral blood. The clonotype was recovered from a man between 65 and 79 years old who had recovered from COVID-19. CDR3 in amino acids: CASGYRSGETQYF. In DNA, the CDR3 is TGTGCCAGCGGGTATCGATCGGGTGAGACCCAGTACTTC.